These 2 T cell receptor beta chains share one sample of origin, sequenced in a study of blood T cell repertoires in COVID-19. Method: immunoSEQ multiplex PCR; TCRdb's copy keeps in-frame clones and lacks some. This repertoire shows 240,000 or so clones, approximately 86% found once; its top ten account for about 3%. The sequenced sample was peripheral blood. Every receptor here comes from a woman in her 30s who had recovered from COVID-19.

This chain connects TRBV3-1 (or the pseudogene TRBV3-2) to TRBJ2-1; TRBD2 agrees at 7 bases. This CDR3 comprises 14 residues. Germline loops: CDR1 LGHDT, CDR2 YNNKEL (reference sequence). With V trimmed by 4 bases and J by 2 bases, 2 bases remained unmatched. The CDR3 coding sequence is TGTGCCAGCAGCCCAGGGAGGGCCTACAATGAGCAGTTCTTC. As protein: CASSPGRAYNEQFF.

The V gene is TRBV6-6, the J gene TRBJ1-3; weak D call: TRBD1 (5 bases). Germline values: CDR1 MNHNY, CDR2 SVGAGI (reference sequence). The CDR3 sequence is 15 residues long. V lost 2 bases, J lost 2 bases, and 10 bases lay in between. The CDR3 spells CASSYDGATGNTIYF. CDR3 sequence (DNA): TGTGCCAGCAGTTACGATGGGGCGACTGGAAACACCATATATTTT.